These 30 T cell receptor beta chains were all obtained from the same sample, sequenced in a study of cytomegalovirus exposure and HLA in healthy donors. PCR employed 60 Vbeta and 13 Jbeta primers. Data came from immunoSEQ multiplex PCR; TCRdb stores just in-frame clones and leaves some out. Here the sample spans roughly 190,000 clones, more than 65% being singletons. The sample taken for sequencing was PBMCs. These receptors were taken from a man aged 35 to 55 in good health and CMV-seropositive.

The V gene is TRBV2, the J gene TRBJ2-3; 9 positions match TRBD2. The CDR3 runs 15 residues. The V and J ends lost 5 bases and 9 bases, in that order; junction bases with no gene match: 12. The germline V gene has CDR1 SNHLY and CDR2 FYNNEI. CDR3 residues: CASSPTSGYQITQYF. CDR3 nucleotide sequence: TGTGCCAGCAGTCCGACTAGCGGATACCAGATAACGCAGTATTTT. The full variable domain, with the rest looked up from reference TRBV2 and TRBJ2-3, is EPEVTQTPSHQVTQMGQEVILRCVPISNHLYFYWYRQILGQKVEFLVSFYNNEISEKSEIFDDQFSVERPDGSNFTLKIRSTKLEDSAMYFCASSPTSGYQITQYFGPGTRLTVL.

The chain combines TRBV9 with TRBJ2-7; 11 bases map to TRBD1. Germline trimming cut 4 bases from V and 6 bases from J; bases unmatched to any gene: 12. This CDR3 is built from 16 residues. CDR1 is SGDLS, CDR2 YYNGEE, per germline. CDR3 amino acids: CASSPRLGQGASEQYF. The DNA of the CDR3 is TGTGCCAGCAGCCCCCGTCTCGGACAGGGGGCCAGCGAGCAGTACTTC.

This rearrangement joins TRBV19 to TRBJ2-7, with 7 bases fitting TRBD1. The junction had 10 bases not matched to a gene; V was cut back by 5 bases and J by 3 bases. The germline CDR1 and CDR2 sequences are LNHDA and SQIVND (reference sequence). The CDR3 has 15 amino acids. The CDR3 reads CASSSSGQTIYEQYF. The CDR3 nucleotides read TGTGCCAGTAGTTCGTCGGGACAGACGATCTACGAGCAGTACTTC.

In this sample, this clone turned up a few times. The chain combines TRBV6-1 with TRBJ2-1; tentatively, D is TRBD2 (6 bases). The CDR3 is 15 residues long. The V gene's germline CDR1 is MNHNS and CDR2 SASEGT. The V end was cut by 0 bases, the J end by 0 bases, with 6 bases between. The CDR3 DNA reads as TGTGCCAGCAGTGAAGCGGGGGGCTCCTACAATGAGCAGTTCTTC. Translated: CASSEAGGSYNEQFF.

The chain has TRBV5-1 and TRBJ2-6; 7 nucleotides align to TRBD1. This CDR3 has 15 amino acids. After removal of 2 bases from V and 3 bases from J, the junction contained 2 bases not matched to a gene. Germline V lookup: CDR1 SGHRS, CDR2 YFSETQ. The CDR3 DNA sequence: TGCGCCAGCAGCTTTTGGACAGGTGGGGCCAACGTCCTGACTTTC. Protein product: CASSFWTGGANVLTF.

The V gene is TRBV7-8, the J gene TRBJ2-3; perhaps TRBD1 as D (5 bases). The CDR3 loop spans 14 amino acids. Trimming removed 1 base at V and 2 bases at J, with 7 bases between. Germline V gives CDR1 SGHVS, CDR2 FQNEAQ. DNA of the CDR3: TGTGCCAGCAGCTTAGGCAGGGTCACAGATACGCAGTATTTT. Translation gives CASSLGRVTDTQYF.

The chain has TRBV6-1 and TRBJ2-7, with unresolved D. Looked up from germline, CDR1 is MNHNS and CDR2 is SASEGT. The length of the CDR3 is 11 residues. The germline V and J ends were trimmed by 3 bases and 3 bases, with 3 bases remaining between them. In nucleotides, the CDR3 is TGTGCCAGCAGTGATTACTACGAGCAGTACTTC. Translating gives CASSDYYEQYF.

The gene calls are TRBV9 and TRBJ1-6; no clear D. The germline V gene has CDR1 SGDLS and CDR2 YYNGEE. V was pared by 3 bases and J by 13 bases, with 14 bases between. The CDR3 sequence is 13 residues long. In nucleotides, the CDR3 is TGTGCCAGCAGCGACCAGAACCTGGCCCCCCTCCACTTT. Its protein product is CASSDQNLAPLHF.

This chain connects TRBV10-2 to TRBJ2-7; TRBD1 agrees at 10 bases. The length of the CDR3 is 16 residues. Losses at the gene ends were 6 bases for V and 7 bases for J; bases not matched to a gene: 15. CDR1 and CDR2 from the germline V gene are WSHSY and SAAADI. In nucleotides, the CDR3 is TGCGCCAGCAGACGGGACAGGGGTAATGCCCCTGGTGAGCAGTACTTC. Encoded protein: CASRRDRGNAPGEQYF.

The V gene is TRBV9, the J gene TRBJ1-1; TRBD1 matches at 7 bases. Per the germline V gene, CDR1 is SGDLS and CDR2 is YYNGEE. The CDR3 spans 14 residues. Unmatched junction bases numbered 3, after V lost 3 bases and J lost 1 base. The CDR3 nucleotides are TGTGCCAGCAGCGGCCGGACAGGGAACACTGAAGCTTTCTTT. Its translation is CASSGRTGNTEAFF.

The chain uses TRBV7-8 and TRBJ1-6; no clear D gene. The CDR3 contains 15 residues. Germline CDR1 reads SGHVS; CDR2 reads FQNEAQ. Trimming took 5 bases from V and 0 from J, leaving 8 bases between them. The DNA for the CDR3 is TGTGCCAGCAGCCCACAGAGCTCCTATAATTCACCCCTCCACTTT. Translating gives CASSPQSSYNSPLHF.

This clone appeared once. V and J are TRBV11-3 and TRBJ2-1; weak D call: TRBD2 (5 bases). V dropped 2 bases and J dropped 7 bases, with 15 bases sitting between them. The CDR3 spans 15 residues. Germline V gene lookup returns CDR1 SGHNT and CDR2 YENEEA. DNA of the CDR3: TGTGCCAGCAGCTTAAGCAGCGGAGCCTCGAATGAGCAGTTCTTC. Translation: CASSLSSGASNEQFF.

The chain uses TRBV6-5 and TRBJ2-2; a possible D gene is TRBD2 (6 bases). Looked up from germline, CDR1 is MNHEY and CDR2 is SVGAGI. V lost 6 bases and J lost 6, with 14 bases in between. The CDR3 has 14 residues. For the CDR3, the DNA is TGTGCCAGCAGCCGAGGGGAGGAGGCCGGGGAGCTGTTTTTT. Translating gives CASSRGEEAGELFF.

The chain combines TRBV5-5 with TRBJ1-5; possible D gene TRBD1, 6 bases. The V gene's germline CDR1 is SGHKS and CDR2 YYEKEE (reference sequence). This CDR3 has 18 amino acids. V was clipped by 0 bases and J by 9 bases, with 25 bases between them. CDR3 bases: TGTGCCAGCAGCTTGGAAGGGGGGGCAGGGGCCTTACGGAGGCCCCAGCATTTT. Encoded protein: CASSLEGGAGALRRPQHF.

There are a few counts of this clone. The chain is built from TRBV10-3 and TRBJ1-6, with D uncertain. CDR1 is ENHRY, CDR2 SYGVKD, per germline. V dropped 0 bases and J dropped 10 bases, with 13 bases sitting between them. There are 15 residues in the CDR3. The CDR3 reads CAISESRVRRSPLHF. Here the CDR3 DNA reads TGTGCCATCAGTGAGTCGCGTGTCAGGAGGTCACCCCTCCACTTT.

The V and J genes are TRBV18 and TRBJ2-2; TRBD2 might be the D (6 bases). This CDR3 has 15 amino acids. Germline values: CDR1 KGHSH, CDR2 LQKENI. Deletions cut 4 bases from V and 6 bases from J, with 15 bases between. The CDR3 sequence is CASSQGTPASGELFF. The CDR3 bases are TGTGCCAGCTCACAGGGGACTCCAGCTTCCGGGGAGCTGTTTTTT. The full variable domain, completed using reference TRBV18 and TRBJ2-2, is NAGVMQNPRHLVRRRGQEARLRCSPMKGHSHVYWYRQLPEEGLKFMVYLQKENIIDESGMPKERFSAEFPKEGPSILRIQQVVRGDSAAYFCASSQGTPASGELFFGEGSRLTVL.

The chain employs TRBV15 and TRBJ2-5, with 9 bases matching TRBD2. V trimming: 0 bases; J trimming: 4 bases; junction bases outside the gene matches: 21. The CDR3 extends over 21 amino acids. Per germline, CDR1 LNHNV and CDR2 YYDKDF (reference sequence). The CDR3 nucleotides read TGTGCCACCAGCAGAGATAACTGGACTGAATTCTTAGCGGGAGTCCCAGAGACCCAGTACTTC. It codes for CATSRDNWTEFLAGVPETQYF.

This chain links TRBV13 with TRBJ2-1; the match to TRBD2 covers 7 bases. There are 15 residues in the CDR3. From germline, CDR1 is PRHDT and CDR2 FYEKMQ (reference sequence). After removal of 5 bases from V and 5 bases from J, the junction contained 9 bases not matched to a gene. The CDR3 reads CASSPIGGFNNEQFF. For the CDR3, the DNA is TGTGCCAGCAGCCCTATCGGGGGGTTTAACAATGAGCAGTTCTTC.

This chain's CDR3 is CASTSTSSYNSPLHF. In nucleotides, the CDR3 is TGTGCCAGCACCTCTACTTCCTCCTATAATTCACCCCTCCACTTT. J is TRBJ1-6 and V is TRBV21-1. TRBV21-1 is a documented pseudogene. The CDR3 is 15 residues long.

The rearrangement uses TRBV5-6 and TRBJ1-5, with D possibly matching TRBD1 (6 bases). The CDR3 length is 16 residues. The V gene's germline CDR1 is SGHDT and CDR2 YYEEEE. The ends were cut back, 0 bases at V and 2 bases at J, with 12 bases in the middle. The CDR3 here is CASSLEGGLGNQPQHF. DNA of the CDR3: TGTGCCAGCAGCTTGGAGGGGGGGCTGGGCAATCAGCCCCAGCATTTT.

This chain connects TRBV6-1 to TRBJ2-2; 7 bases are a match to TRBD2. The CDR3 is 14 residues long. Germline V CDR1 and CDR2: MNHNS, SASEGT. J was trimmed by 7 bases and V by 6 bases; bases with no gene match: 8. CDR3 sequence (DNA): TGTGCCAGCAGGTGGGAGGGCCTGGGCGGGGAGCTGTTTTTT. This codes for CASRWEGLGGELFF.

This chain connects TRBV12-5 to TRBJ1-1; TRBD1 might be the D (5 bases). This CDR3 spans 17 amino acids. Trimming took 0 bases from V and 4 from J, leaving 18 bases between them. Germline V gene lookup returns CDR1 LGHNT and CDR2 FRNRAP. CDR3 in amino acids: CASGLVGRGDGGTEAFF. The CDR3 DNA reads TGTGCTAGTGGTTTGGTGGGGAGGGGTGATGGGGGCACTGAAGCTTTCTTT.

The sample holds one count of this clone. The chain is built from TRBV29-1 and TRBJ1-2; D uncertain. This CDR3 spans 11 amino acids. Trimming pared 3 bases from V and 6 bases from J, leaving 8 bases between. CDR1 and CDR2 (germline): SQVTM, ANQGSEA. This CDR3 is CSVEYEDGYTF. The CDR3 nucleotides are TGCAGCGTTGAGTACGAGGATGGCTACACCTTC.

The chain has TRBV7-9 and TRBJ2-5; a weak D match, TRBD2 (6 bases). The V gene lost 0 bases and the J gene lost 3 bases, with 14 bases spanning the gap. The germline V gene encodes CDR1 SEHNR and CDR2 FQNEAQ (reference sequence). This CDR3 region has 16 residues. The CDR3, as DNA: TGTGCCAGCAGCTTAGCCCAACTAGCTAGGGAAGAGACCCAGTACTTC. As protein: CASSLAQLAREETQYF. The full variable domain, in which reference TRBV7-9 and TRBJ2-5 provide the parts outside the CDR3, is DTGVSQNPRHKITKRGQNVTFRCDPISEHNRLYWYRQTLGQGPEFLTYFQNEAQLEKSRLLSDRFSAERPKGSFSTLEIQRTEQGDSAMYLCASSLAQLAREETQYFGPGTRLLVL.

With respect to this clone: One end of the junction is discordant with germline, which a read error may explain. The chain has TRBV5-4 and TRBJ2-5; D possibly corresponds to TRBD1 (6 bases). CDR3 length: 14 amino acids. The germline V gene encodes CDR1 SGHNT and CDR2 YYREEE (reference sequence). CDR3 DNA sequence: TGTGTCAGCAACCTGGACAGTCGAGGGGAGACCCAGTACTTC. Residues: CVSNLDSRGETQYF.

J is TRBJ2-1 and V is TRBV5-1, with 8 bases lining up with TRBD2. The V gene end was trimmed by 5 bases and the J gene end by 9 bases; junction bases not matched to a gene: 13. From germline, CDR1 is SGHRS and CDR2 YFSETQ. The length of the CDR3 is 15 residues. This CDR3 is CASSQTGLGSVEQFF. DNA of the CDR3: TGCGCCAGCAGTCAAACGGGACTAGGCAGTGTTGAGCAGTTCTTC.

V gene TRBV13 combines with J gene TRBJ2-3; D is possibly TRBD1 (5 bases). CDR1 PRHDT and CDR2 FYEKMQ come from the germline V gene (reference sequence). The ends were cut back, 5 bases at V and 4 bases at J, with 22 bases in the middle. The length of the CDR3 is 17 residues. CDR3 protein: CASSLRVRTARADTQYF. Written as DNA, the CDR3 is TGTGCCAGCAGCCTAAGAGTGCGGACGGCCAGGGCAGATACGCAGTATTTT. Supplemented by reference TRBV13 and TRBJ2-3, the full variable domain reads AAGVIQSPRHLIKEKRETATLKCYPIPRHDTVYWYQQGPGQDPQFLISFYEKMQSDKGSIPDRFSAQQFSDYHSELNMSSLELGDSALYFCASSLRVRTARADTQYFGPGTRLTVL.

The chain carries TRBV18 and TRBJ2-1; 8 bases map to TRBD2. Trimming removed 1 base from V and 3 bases from J; junction bases left unmatched: 8. The length of the CDR3 is 17 residues. CDR1 KGHSH and CDR2 LQKENI come from the germline V gene. The CDR3 protein is CASSPLGLALNYNEQFF. The CDR3 region has the DNA TGTGCCAGCTCACCACTAGGACTAGCCCTTAACTACAATGAGCAGTTCTTC.

The chain employs TRBV28 and TRBJ1-3, with D maybe TRBD1 (6 bases). V lost 4 bases, J lost 0 bases, and 13 bases lay in between. Germline CDR1 is MDHEN and CDR2 is SYDVKM. This CDR3 has 16 residues. The CDR3 nucleotides read TGTGCCAGCAGTTCCGGTGGACAGAGCTCTGGAAACACCATATATTTT. It encodes CASSSGGQSSGNTIYF.

The chain is built from TRBV27 and TRBJ1-5, with D possibly being TRBD1 (5 bases). This CDR3 has 15 amino acids. Germline CDR1 MNHEY, CDR2 SMNVEV (reference sequence). V was shortened by 0 bases and J by 5 bases, with 11 bases between the two germline ends. CDR3 residues: CASSLSPATDQPQHF. CDR3 DNA: TGTGCCAGCAGTTTATCCCCCGCGACAGATCAGCCCCAGCATTTT.